One sample yielded the 22 T cell receptor beta chains listed below, sequenced in a study of cytomegalovirus exposure and HLA in healthy donors. 60 Vbeta and 13 Jbeta primers were used in PCR. Here immunoSEQ multiplex PCR was the method, and the copy in TCRdb shows in-frame clones only, minus some. Of about 140,000 clones in the sample, roughly 80% are singletons; the top ten hold 1.5% to 2%. Material for sequencing was PBMCs. The receptor source for this set is a female donor in good health and CMV-seronegative.

This chain joins TRBV10-3 and TRBJ1-2, with D tentatively TRBD1 (6 bases). The CDR3 sequence is 12 residues long. With 10 bases removed from V and 4 bases from J, the gap between germline ends came to 13 bases. Germline V CDR1 and CDR2: ENHRY, SYGVKD. DNA for the CDR3: TGTGCCACCACAGGGACCACCTATGGCTACACCTTC. Translating gives CATTGTTYGYTF.

V gene TRBV29-1 combines with J gene TRBJ1-6; TRBD1 agrees at 7 bases. V lost 4 bases, J lost 7 bases, and 4 bases stayed unmatched. CDR3 length: 13 amino acids. Germline V gene sequence: CDR1 SQVTM, CDR2 ANQGSEA. The CDR3 DNA follows: TGCAGCGTTGGACAGGGAGAAAATTCACCCCTCCACTTT. Translation: CSVGQGENSPLHF. The complete variable domain, with remaining parts taken from reference TRBV29-1 and TRBJ1-6, reads SAVISQKPSRDICQRGTSLTIQCQVDSQVTMMFWYRQQPGQSLTLIATANQGSEATYESGFVIDKFPISRPNLTFSTLTVSNMSPEDSSIYLCSVGQGENSPLHFGNGTRLTVT.

The rearrangement joins TRBV19 to TRBJ2-1; 8 nucleotides agree with TRBD2. Unmatched junction bases numbered 9, after V lost 0 bases and J lost 5 bases. This CDR3 is 17 amino acids long. Germline V CDR1 and CDR2: LNHDA, SQIVND (reference sequence). CDR3 sequence (DNA): TGTGCCAGTAGTATAGATCTCGAGACTAGCGCCCACAATGAGCAGTTCTTC. Protein: CASSIDLETSAHNEQFF.

J is TRBJ1-1 and V is TRBV4-1; no clear D. V gave up 0 bases and J gave up 1 base, with 9 bases separating them. The V gene's germline CDR1 is MGHRA and CDR2 YSYEKL. The CDR3 contains 15 residues. This CDR3 reads CASSQEGSGNTEAFF. In DNA form, the CDR3 reads TGCGCCAGCAGCCAAGAGGGCTCAGGGAACACTGAAGCTTTCTTT.

The sample holds a few counts of this clone. This sequence joins TRBV2 and TRBJ1-5, with TRBD1 matching over 7 bases. Germline V gene data show CDR1 as SNHLY and CDR2 as FYNNEI. With 6 bases clipped from V and 7 bases from J, the junction kept 9 bases outside the gene matches. The CDR3 has 14 amino acids. The CDR3 region is CASRQDRTYQPQHF. DNA of the CDR3: TGTGCCAGCAGGCAGGACAGGACTTACCAGCCCCAGCATTTT.

On this clone itself: No DNA is shown, since the ends of the CDR3 on it are uncertain; the CDR3 is the one TCRdb lists. The chain recombines TRBV28 with TRBJ2-1; the D call in the table, TRBD2, was not verified against the DNA. The CDR3 spans 15 amino acids, including both terminal residues. Germline CDR1 MDHEN, CDR2 SYDVKM. This CDR3 reads CASSLFAPGASVEFF.

The chain links TRBV5-1 to TRBJ1-4, with TRBD1 identical over 8 bases. Germline values: CDR1 SGHRS, CDR2 YFSETQ. This CDR3 has 14 residues. Losses at the gene ends were 4 bases for V and 8 bases for J; bases not matched to a gene: 7. CDR3 nucleotides: TGCGCCAGCAGCCAGGGGGCGACCGGAGAAAAACTGTTTTTT. Translation: CASSQGATGEKLFF.

This clone was seen more than once but under ten times. This chain joins TRBV5-4 and TRBJ2-5; maybe TRBD2 (6 bases). V was trimmed by 0 bases and J by 5 bases, leaving 17 bases between them. Germline V CDR1 and CDR2: SGHNT, YYREEE (reference sequence). The CDR3 consists of 16 residues. CDR3 protein: CASSLGNRRAEETQYF. As DNA, the CDR3 is TGTGCCAGCAGCTTGGGTAACAGGAGGGCAGAGGAGACCCAGTACTTC.

The chain has TRBV19 and TRBJ2-4; D is possibly TRBD1 (5 bases). V shed 3 bases and J shed 8 bases, with 8 bases lying between them. This CDR3 spans 12 amino acids. Germline-derived CDR1 and CDR2 are LNHDA and SQIVND (reference sequence). CDR3 residues: CASSILGDIQYF. Here the CDR3 DNA reads TGTGCCAGTAGTATCTTAGGGGACATTCAGTACTTC.

The gene calls are TRBV11-3 and TRBJ2-1, with a possible D match to TRBD1 (6 bases). Germline assignment: CDR1 SGHNT and CDR2 YENEEA. CDR3 size: 12 residues. V lost 5 bases, J lost 9 bases, and 11 bases lay in between. CDR3 protein: CASSQSTGEQFF. CDR3 DNA sequence: TGTGCCAGCAGCCAGTCGACAGGTGAGCAGTTCTTC.

The rearrangement joins TRBV6-5 to TRBJ1-1; D gene ambiguous. The CDR3 length is 16 residues. V lost 1 base, J lost 3 bases, and 15 bases lay in between. CDR1 MNHEY and CDR2 SVGAGI come from the germline V gene. CDR3 in DNA: TGTGCCAGCAGTTACTTGGGAGGCTCGGCGTACACTGAAGCTTTCTTT. It encodes CASSYLGGSAYTEAFF.

For the CDR3, the DNA is TGCGCCAGCAGTCCTCTGAGCGGGGGGGCAGCCGATACGCAGTATTTT. Translation gives CASSPLSGGAADTQYF. The chain recombines TRBV5-1 with TRBJ2-3, with 10 bases matching TRBD2. Germline V CDR1 and CDR2: SGHRS, YFSETQ. The CDR3 contains 16 residues. V lost 5 bases, J lost 6 bases, and 12 bases stayed unmatched.

V is TRBV11-3 and J is TRBJ2-7; 8 nucleotides agree with TRBD2. V lost 3 bases, J lost 4 bases, and 11 bases stayed unmatched. Germline V gene data show CDR1 as SGHNT and CDR2 as YENEEA. The CDR3 has 16 residues. The CDR3 reads CASSFSGDHGQYEQYF. The CDR3 region has the DNA TGTGCCAGCAGCTTTAGCGGGGACCATGGGCAGTACGAGCAGTACTTC.

This chain uses TRBV15 with TRBJ1-1; a weak D match, TRBD1 (5 bases). The CDR3 consists of 15 residues. The V end was cut by 1 base, the J end by 0 bases, with 9 bases between. Per germline, CDR1 LNHNV and CDR2 YYDKDF (reference sequence). The CDR3 loop is CATSRGETVNTEAFF. In DNA, the CDR3 is TGTGCCACCAGCAGAGGTGAGACAGTGAACACTGAAGCTTTCTTT.

This CDR3 is CASRGGQGTYGYTF. In nucleotides, the CDR3 is TGTGCCAGCAGGGGTGGACAGGGTACCTATGGCTACACCTTC. The chain couples TRBV6-1 to TRBJ1-2; TRBD1 aligns across 8 bases. The CDR3 totals 14 residues. After removal of 6 bases from V and 4 bases from J, the junction contained 7 bases not matched to a gene. Germline V gives CDR1 MNHNS, CDR2 SASEGT.

The rearrangement links TRBV25-1 to TRBJ1-2; a weak D match, TRBD1 (5 bases). CDR3 length: 16 residues. Germline loops: CDR1 MGHDK, CDR2 SYGVNS. The ends were cut back, 3 bases at V and 1 base at J, with 15 bases in the middle. Here the CDR3 reads CASSDRDYPFNYGYTF. The CDR3 nucleotides are TGTGCCAGCAGTGACCGGGACTATCCCTTTAACTATGGCTACACCTTC.

The rearrangement joins TRBV5-1 to TRBJ2-6, with D tentatively TRBD2 (5 bases). Germline V lookup: CDR1 SGHRS, CDR2 YFSETQ. The CDR3 is made up of 21 amino acids. The V gene lost 0 bases and the J gene lost 1 base, with 23 bases spanning the gap. CDR3 sequence: CASSLAESRTASPSGANVLTF. Written as DNA, the CDR3 is TGCGCCAGCAGCTTGGCCGAGTCTCGCACAGCTAGCCCATCTGGGGCCAACGTCCTGACTTTC.

The genes are TRBV7-9 and TRBJ1-2, with 10 positions matching TRBD1. The CDR3 has 15 amino acids. The V and J ends lost 3 bases and 5 bases, in that order; junction bases with no gene match: 6. Germline CDR1 reads SEHNR; CDR2 reads FQNEAQ (reference sequence). The CDR3 sequence: CASSLTGGAGYGYTF. For the CDR3, the DNA is TGTGCCAGCAGCTTGACAGGGGGCGCTGGGTATGGCTACACCTTC. Full variable domain (outside the CDR3, taken from reference TRBV7-9 and TRBJ1-2): DTGVSQNPRHKITKRGQNVTFRCDPISEHNRLYWYRQTLGQGPEFLTYFQNEAQLEKSRLLSDRFSAERPKGSFSTLEIQRTEQGDSAMYLCASSLTGGAGYGYTFGSGTRLTVV.

The CDR3 spells CASRTENTGELFF. CDR3 coding DNA: TGTGCCAGCAGAACAGAGAACACCGGGGAGCTGTTTTTT. The V and J genes are TRBV5-4 and TRBJ2-2, with no clear D. V dropped 5 bases and J dropped 1 base, with 6 bases sitting between them. The CDR3 is 13 amino acids. The germline V gene has CDR1 SGHNT and CDR2 YYREEE (reference sequence).

The J gene is TRBJ2-5, the V gene TRBV19; 11 bases are shared with TRBD2. V shed 7 bases and J 4 bases; nucleotides not matched to a gene: 2. The CDR3 has 13 amino acids. Germline V gives CDR1 LNHDA, CDR2 SQIVND (reference sequence). The CDR3 is CASTGTSGETQYF. CDR3 bases: TGTGCCAGTACCGGGACTAGCGGAGAGACCCAGTACTTC.

The V call is TRBV5-1, the J call TRBJ2-7; D remains unclear. Germline V gene sequence: CDR1 SGHRS, CDR2 YFSETQ. This CDR3 has 14 residues. V lost 2 bases and J 0 bases, leaving 9 bases between the germline ends. CDR3 DNA: TGCGCCAGCAGCTTCGACTGGAGCTCCTACGAGCAGTACTTC. Translated: CASSFDWSSYEQYF.

DNA of the CDR3: TGCGCCAGCAGCTTGGCGAGGGACAGGCCATTCTCTGGGGCCAACGTCCTGACTTTC. The encoded protein is CASSLARDRPFSGANVLTF. The J gene is TRBJ2-6, the V gene TRBV5-1; 8 bases line up with TRBD1. Unmatched junction bases numbered 8, after V lost 0 bases and J lost 0 bases. Germline CDR1 and CDR2: SGHRS and YFSETQ. The CDR3 spans 19 residues.